This T cell receptor (beta chain) emerged from a study of human T cells and chemical hapten exposure. For the study at large: Patch testing placed 0.01% DPC on the upper back, with readings at 6 days. Findings and limits, study-wide: Compared to controls, expanded TCRs made significantly more large clusters of similar CDR3s.

Unique molecular identifiers were affixed to discrete cDNA molecules within the library. MiXCR, run by TCRdb on the RACE reads, gives a single entry per CDR3 protein. The table lists approximately 90,000 distinct CDR3 sequences, roughly 27% of them singletons. This clonotype was counted many times. Its antigen is unidentified. Specified time point: patch test 3, about 24 weeks after DPC sensitization. Treatment described: therapeutic diphenylcyclopropenone sensitization with weekly scalp DPC. The material was whole blood, obtained in connection with sensitization to the hapten diphenylcyclopropenone (DPC). This TCR was sampled from a man aged 35 to 55 with alopecia areata. Some clones in this sample may be carry-over from other donors' samples.

The CDR3 protein is CAISEGQGGADTQYF. In DNA form, the CDR3 reads TGTGCCATCAGTGAAGGACAGGGGGGGGCAGATACGCAGTATTTT. This chain uses TRBV10-3 with TRBJ2-3; 10 nucleotides match TRBD1. V lost 3 bases to trimming and J lost 4 bases; unmatched junction nucleotides: 4. Germline V gene data show CDR1 as ENHRY and CDR2 as SYGVKD. The CDR3 runs to 15 residues.